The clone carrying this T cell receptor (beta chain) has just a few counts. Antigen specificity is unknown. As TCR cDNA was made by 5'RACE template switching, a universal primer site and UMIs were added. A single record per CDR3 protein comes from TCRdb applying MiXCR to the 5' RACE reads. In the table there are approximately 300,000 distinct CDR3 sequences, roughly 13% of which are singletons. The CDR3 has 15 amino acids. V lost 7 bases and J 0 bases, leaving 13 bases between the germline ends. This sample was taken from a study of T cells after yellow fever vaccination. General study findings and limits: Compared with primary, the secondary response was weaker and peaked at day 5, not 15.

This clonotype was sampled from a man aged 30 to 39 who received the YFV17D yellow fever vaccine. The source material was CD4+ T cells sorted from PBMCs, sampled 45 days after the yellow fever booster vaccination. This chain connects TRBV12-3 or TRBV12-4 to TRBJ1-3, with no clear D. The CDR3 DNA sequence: TGTGCCAGCACTTCTGAACGGTTCTCTGGAAACACCATATATTTT. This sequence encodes CASTSERFSGNTIYF.